The 15 T cell receptor beta chains reported below all come from one sample, sequenced in a study of T cells in Graves' hyperthyroidism and ophthalmopathy. TCR beta CDR3 regions were amplified from RNA transcripts. First-round RT-PCR with HTBI primers amplified the TCR CDR3 region. A single record per CDR3 protein comes from TCRdb applying MiXCR to the multiplex PCR reads. This sample has a few hundred thousand distinct CDR3 sequences, with about an eighth found just once. The sample taken for sequencing was blood. The receptors stem from a young woman with Graves' hyperthyroidism.

This clonotype was observed a handful of times. The chain joins TRBV7-9 to TRBJ1-2; 9 bases align to TRBD1. V was clipped by 6 bases and J by 4 bases; unmatched bases: 9. CDR3 size: 15 residues. Germline lookup yields CDR1 SEHNR and CDR2 FQNEAQ (reference sequence). The CDR3 DNA follows: TGTGCCAGCAGTTTTACAGGGGGCTCGTCCTATGGCTACACCTTC. Protein sequence: CASSFTGGSSYGYTF. Using reference TRBV7-9 and TRBJ1-2 for the parts outside the CDR3, the full variable domain is DTGVSQNPRHKITKRGQNVTFRCDPISEHNRLYWYRQTLGQGPEFLTYFQNEAQLEKSRLLSDRFSAERPKGSFSTLEIQRTEQGDSAMYLCASSFTGGSSYGYTFGSGTRLTVV.

This clonotype was observed a few times. The chain joins TRBV28 to TRBJ1-2; maybe TRBD1 (6 bases). The CDR3 is 12 residues long. The V end was cut by 6 bases, the J end by 6 bases, with 11 bases between. The V gene's germline CDR1 is MDHEN and CDR2 SYDVKM. CDR3 nucleotide sequence: TGTGCCAGCAGGGCAGGGGTCAATGGCTACACCTTC. Its translation: CASRAGVNGYTF.

This clonotype was counted ten times or more. This chain uses TRBV28 with TRBJ2-7; 13 nucleotides align to TRBD2. The junction had 3 bases not matched to a gene; V was cut back by 5 bases and J by 2 bases. Germline V gives CDR1 MDHEN, CDR2 SYDVKM. This CDR3 is 15 amino acids long. The CDR3 nucleotides are TGTGCCAGCAGTAGAGGGACTAGCGGGACCTACGAGCAGTACTTC. Its protein product is CASSRGTSGTYEQYF.

This chain uses TRBV10-3 with TRBJ2-1, with 8 positions matching TRBD1. The CDR3 is 14 amino acids. Looked up from germline, CDR1 is ENHRY and CDR2 is SYGVKD. J lost 7 bases, V lost 7 bases, and 9 bases had no gene match. CDR3 bases: TGTGCCATCAATCATGGGACAGGTATTAATGAGCAGTTCTTC. Translating it yields CAINHGTGINEQFF.

This clonotype showed up many times. This chain joins TRBV15 and TRBJ2-7, with D uncertain. CDR1 and CDR2 (germline): LNHNV, YYDKDF (reference sequence). V dropped 0 bases and J dropped 5 bases, with 17 bases sitting between them. The CDR3 length is 16 residues. In nucleotides, the CDR3 is TGTGCCACCAGCAGAGATTCGGGCTTCCGTGGGAACGAGCAGTACTTC. Its protein product is CATSRDSGFRGNEQYF.

This clonotype was counted at least ten times. The chain combines TRBV2 with TRBJ2-3; weak D call: TRBD2 (5 bases). V lost 2 bases and J lost 4, with 13 bases in between. There are 15 residues in the CDR3. The V gene's germline CDR1 is SNHLY and CDR2 FYNNEI. CDR3 coding DNA: TGTGCCAGCAGTGAAAGTGGGAGTAACTCAGATACGCAGTATTTT. Its translation is CASSESGSNSDTQYF.

This clonotype has at least ten counts. The chain links TRBV27 to TRBJ1-3; the D is unclear. Germline V lookup: CDR1 MNHEY, CDR2 SMNVEV (reference sequence). This CDR3 spans 15 amino acids. Deletions cut 0 bases from V and 5 bases from J, with 11 bases between. The DNA of the CDR3 is TGTGCCAGCAGTTTATCAAACGGGGAGCGAAACACCATATATTTT. As protein: CASSLSNGERNTIYF.

This clonotype came up a few times. The genes are TRBV19 and TRBJ2-7, with TRBD2 identical over 10 bases. The trim removed 6 bases at V and 1 base at J, leaving 6 bases unmatched. The CDR3 length is 15 residues. The germline V gene has CDR1 LNHDA and CDR2 SQIVND (reference sequence). CDR3: CASRDLAGVSYEQYF. The CDR3 DNA reads as TGTGCCAGTAGGGACCTAGCGGGAGTGTCCTACGAGCAGTACTTC.

This clonotype appeared many times. The J gene is TRBJ2-3, the V gene TRBV27; 7 positions match TRBD1. Germline CDR1 reads MNHEY; CDR2 reads SMNVEV (reference sequence). This CDR3 region has 16 residues. V lost 5 bases, J lost 0 bases, and 8 bases stayed unmatched. The chain's CDR3 is CASSILGQISTDTQYF. CDR3 bases: TGTGCCAGCAGTATTCTGGGACAGATAAGCACAGATACGCAGTATTTT.

In its sample, this clonotype was seen many times. The V call is TRBV2, the J call TRBJ1-2; no firm D call. This CDR3 contains 15 residues. V was cut by 4 bases and J by 4 bases, with 16 bases left in between. CDR1 is SNHLY and CDR2 is FYNNEI in the germline V gene. CDR3 nucleotide sequence: TGTGCCAGCAGTGTTATTCCAGGAAATTCCTATGGCTACACCTTC. This translates into CASSVIPGNSYGYTF.

The V and J genes are TRBV20-1 and TRBJ2-5; 7 bases map to TRBD2. J was trimmed by 5 bases and V by 6 bases; bases with no gene match: 9. The length of the CDR3 is 13 residues. Germline CDR1 is DFQATT and CDR2 is SNEGSKA (reference sequence). In nucleotides, the CDR3 is TGCAGTGCCCTCGAGCGGGGTGTTGAGACCCAGTACTTC. This codes for CSALERGVETQYF.

This clonotype was counted ten times or more. The chain has TRBV12-3 or TRBV12-4 and TRBJ2-7, with D possibly being TRBD2 (5 bases). The V end was cut by 4 bases, the J end by 3 bases, with 10 bases between. CDR3 length: 13 amino acids. The CDR3 loop is CASSSRGIYEQYF. The CDR3 region has the DNA TGTGCCAGCAGTTCCCGAGGGATCTACGAGCAGTACTTC.

This clonotype was observed at least ten times. Here the CDR3 reads CAWSGLAGLTGELFF. CDR3 DNA sequence: TGTGCCTGGAGTGGCCTAGCGGGACTGACCGGGGAGCTGTTTTTT. The rearrangement joins TRBV30 to TRBJ2-2; 9 nucleotides align to TRBD2. This CDR3 has 15 amino acids. V lost 1 base, J lost 5 bases, and 5 bases stayed unmatched. Germline CDR1 is GTSNPN and CDR2 is SVGIG (reference sequence).

This clonotype has a count of ten or more. This sequence joins TRBV7-2 and TRBJ2-1; 7 bases match TRBD2. CDR3 length: 17 residues. The V segment lost 5 bases and the J segment 4 bases; nucleotides outside the gene matches: 14. Germline assignment: CDR1 SGHTA and CDR2 FQGNSA. CDR3 DNA: TGTGCCAGCAGCAAATGGGGGGGAGATGGTAAATACAATGAGCAGTTCTTC. The encoded protein is CASSKWGGDGKYNEQFF.

The chain recombines TRBV5-1 with TRBJ1-1; D is unclear. There are 15 residues in the CDR3. The germline V and J ends were trimmed by 0 bases and 2 bases, with 11 bases remaining between them. Germline V gives CDR1 SGHRS, CDR2 YFSETQ. The CDR3 reads CASSLGVQYNTEAFF. As DNA, the CDR3 is TGCGCCAGCAGCTTGGGGGTACAGTATAACACTGAAGCTTTCTTT.